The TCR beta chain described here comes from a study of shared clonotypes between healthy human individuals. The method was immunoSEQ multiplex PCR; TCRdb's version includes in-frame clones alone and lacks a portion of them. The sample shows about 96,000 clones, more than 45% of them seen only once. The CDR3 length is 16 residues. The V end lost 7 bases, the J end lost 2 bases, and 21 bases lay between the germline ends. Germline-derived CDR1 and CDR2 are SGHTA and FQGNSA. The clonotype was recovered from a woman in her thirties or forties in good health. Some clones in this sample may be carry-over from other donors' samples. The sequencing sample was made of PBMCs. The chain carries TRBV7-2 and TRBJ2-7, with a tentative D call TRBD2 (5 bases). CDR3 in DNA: TGTGCCAGCACCCTTAGTATCGGAGGCCTCGCCTACGAGCAGTACTTC. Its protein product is CASTLSIGGLAYEQYF. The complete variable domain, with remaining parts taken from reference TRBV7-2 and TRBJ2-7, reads GAGVSQSPSNKVTEKGKDVELRCDPISGHTALYWYRQSLGQGLEFLIYFQGNSAPDKSGLPSDRFSAERTGGSVSTLTIQRTQQEDSAVYLCASTLSIGGLAYEQYFGPGTRLTVT.